The rows below give T cell receptor beta chains drawn from one sample of a study of cytomegalovirus exposure and HLA in healthy donors. Profiled with immunoSEQ multiplex PCR; TCRdb holds only in-frame clones, not every one. The profile shows about 120,000 clones, roughly four fifths of them singletons. The specimen sequenced was PBMCs. All receptors derive from a woman aged 30 to 39 in good health and CMV-seropositive. Both conserved end residues are part of each CDR3. D genes are given only for firm matches. Not all rows give a size; the values are once, few, many and, for expanded clones, a class.

.	TRBV27	TRBJ1-1	.	TGTGCCAGCAGACGAGCAGGGGTCATGAACACTGAAGCTTTCTTT	CASRRAGVMNTEAFF
.	TRBV9	TRBJ2-2	TRBD1	TGTGCCAGCAGCCAGGACAGGGGAGGGGAGCTGTTTTTT	CASSQDRGGELFF
.	TRBV29-1	TRBJ2-1	TRBD2	TGCAGCGTTGAAGGGACTAGCGGGGGGGCGGGGGAGCAGTTCTTC	CSVEGTSGGAGEQFF
.	TRBV2	TRBJ2-7	.	TGTGCCAGCAGCCCATCCTACGAGCAGTACTTC	CASSPSYEQYF
.	TRBV7-9	TRBJ2-1	.	TGTGCCAGCAGCTTACACTACCGAGCTTACAATGAGCAGTTCTTC	CASSLHYRAYNEQFF
few	TRBV11-3	TRBJ2-3	.	TGTGCCAGCAGCTTAGGTGGGGCCACAGATACGCAGTATTTT	CASSLGGATDTQYF
once	TRBV19	TRBJ2-2	TRBD2	TGTGCCAGTAGATGGGGGGGGGTGGACACCGGGGAGCTGTTTTTT	CASRWGGVDTGELFF
once	TRBV14	TRBJ2-7	.	TGTGCCAGCAGCCAAGGTCTGGAGTTCGAGCAGTACTTC	CASSQGLEFEQYF
.	TRBV2	TRBJ2-7	.	TGTGCCAGCAGTCCCGCGCGGGGGCCCCCCTACGAGCAGTACTTC	CASSPARGPPYEQYF
.	TRBV28	TRBJ1-4	TRBD1	TGTGCCAGCAGACCCCTGACAGGGGGCGATGAAAAACTGTTTTTT	CASRPLTGGDEKLFF
.	TRBV2	TRBJ2-7	.	TGTGCCAGCAGTGTAGAGGGTTGGTCCTACGAGCAGTACTTC	CASSVEGWSYEQYF
.	TRBV28	TRBJ2-1	TRBD2	TGTGCCAGCAGGATATCTAGCGGGGGGGCTAATGAGCAGTTCTTC	CASRISSGGANEQFF
.	TRBV28	TRBJ1-2	.	TGTGCCAGCAGTTACTCGGGGGGCCGAGGAGGCTACACCTTC	CASSYSGGRGGYTF
.	TRBV4-1	TRBJ1-1	.	TGCGCCAGCAGCCGAAACAGGGACACTGAAGCTTTCTTT	CASSRNRDTEAFF
.	TRBV2	TRBJ2-5	.	TGTGCCAGCACCCTAGAGGGAGAGACCCAGTACTTC	CASTLEGETQYF
.	TRBV28	TRBJ2-7	.	TGTGCCAGCTTGGGCGGGGATGGAGTGGGTCACGAGCAGTACTTC	CASLGGDGVGHEQYF
.	TRBV5-6	TRBJ2-6	.	TGTGCCAGCACCCCGAGGGATTCTGGGGCCAACGTCCTGACTTTC	CASTPRDSGANVLTF
.	TRBV5-1	TRBJ1-1	TRBD1	TGCGCCAGCAGCTTGGCCGGACAGGGTCGCTTCGGCACTGAAGCTTTCTTT	CASSLAGQGRFGTEAFF
.	TRBV18	TRBJ2-3	.	TGTGCCAGCTCACGAGCTGGGCTGACGGATACGCAGTATTTT	CASSRAGLTDTQYF
.	TRBV7-6	TRBJ2-1	.	TGTGCCAGCAGCTTATTTGGCTCGGAGGCCAATGAGCAGTTCTTC	CASSLFGSEANEQFF